One sample yielded the 30 T cell receptor beta chains listed below, sequenced in a study of T cell clonality in common variable immunodeficiency. Study-wide results and caveats: Reportedly, TCR beta sequences from common variable immunodeficiency showed fewer deletions and N-nucleotide insertions.

No antigen is known for these receptors. TCRdb keeps only in-frame clones here, not all; method: immunoSEQ multiplex PCR. The repertoire yields more than 30,000 clones, none seen only once; the top ten contain around 6.9%. Material: peripheral blood mononuclear cells. The receptor set was obtained from a human donor with common variable immunodeficiency.

In this sample, this clone turned up many times. Sequencing ends 3 residues short of the CDR3 end; the germline J gene provides the rest. The gene calls are TRBV6-2 or TRBV6-3 and TRBJ1-5; a weak D match, TRBD1 (5 bases). In germline, CDR1 is MNHEY, CDR2 SVGEGT. V lost 6 bases, J lost 0 bases, and 6 bases lay in between. The CDR3 has 13 residues. The CDR3 bases that were read are TGTGCCAGCAGAGACAGTAGCAATCAGCCC. It translates to CASRDSSNQP. The full-length CDR3 reads as CASRDSSNQPQHF.

A remark on this clone: From the germline J gene comes the end of the CDR3, since the read stops 3 residues before it. V usage is TRBV20-1 and J usage is TRBJ2-7; 7 nucleotides agree with TRBD2. J lost 3 bases, V lost 3 bases, and 11 bases had no gene match. The CDR3 has 15 residues. Germline loops: CDR1 DFQATT, CDR2 SNEGSKA (reference sequence). The CDR3 sequence is CSASFASGRIYEQYF. The part of the CDR3 DNA that was read is TGCAGTGCTAGTTTCGCTAGCGGACGGATCTACGAG.

This clone was counted only a few times. The CDR3 end falls 3 residues outside the read, so it is completed with the germline J gene. V is TRBV7-6 and J is TRBJ2-7, with TRBD1 as a possible D gene (6 bases). Trimming cost V 2 bases and J 0 bases, with 11 bases left between them. The germline V gene has CDR1 SGHVS and CDR2 FNYEAQ. This CDR3 has 15 amino acids. CDR3 loop: CASSLRQGSSYEQYF. CDR3 DNA (partial): TGTGCCAGCAGCTTAAGGCAGGGGTCCTCCTACGAG.

This clone was observed a few times. The DNA ends 3 residues before the CDR3 does, and the rest of the CDR3 is filled in from the germline J gene. The chain links TRBV5-4 to TRBJ2-7; no reliable D call. The CDR3 is 13 amino acids. V lost 4 bases, J lost 2 bases, and 10 bases lay in between. Germline lookup yields CDR1 SGHNT and CDR2 YYREEE (reference sequence). The sequenced part of the CDR3 DNA is TGTGCCAGCAGCCGGCAGGAAGCCTACGAG. It yields the protein CASSRQEAYE. The complete CDR3 protein is CASSRQEAYEQYF. Variable domain in full (rest from reference TRBV5-4 and TRBJ2-7): ETGVTQSPTHLIKTRGQQVTLRCSSQSGHNTVSWYQQALGQGPQFIFQYYREEENGRGNFPPRFSGLQFPNYSSELNVNALELDDSALYLCASSRQEAYEQYFGPGTRLTVT.

Many counts were recorded for this clone. The read terminates 3 residues ahead of where the CDR3 ends, so the germline J gene completes it. This chain joins TRBV11-3 and TRBJ1-1; 7 bases agree with TRBD1. Looked up from germline, CDR1 is SGHNT and CDR2 is YENEEA. This CDR3 region has 14 residues. Unmatched junction bases numbered 8, after V lost 3 bases and J lost 7 bases. The CDR3 DNA, read in part, is TGTGCCAGCAGCTTGATGACAGGGAGGAGTGAA. Translating it yields CASSLMTGRSE. The complete CDR3 reads CASSLMTGRSEAFF.

This clone was seen a few times. The read ends 3 residues before the CDR3 terminus; that terminus is restored from the germline J gene. The rearrangement joins TRBV11-2 to TRBJ2-1, with 9 nucleotides matching TRBD2. The CDR3 extends over 14 amino acids. Germline CDR1 and CDR2: SGHAT and FQNNGV. Trimming removed 5 bases from V and 7 bases from J; junction bases left unmatched: 6. Partial CDR3 DNA: TGTGCCAGCAGCCCCGGACTAGCGAGGAATGAG. Its translation is CASSPGLARNE. The CDR3 in its entirety is CASSPGLARNEQFF.

In the case of this clone: The read ends 3 residues before the CDR3 terminus; that terminus is restored from the germline J gene. This chain links TRBV19 with TRBJ2-1, with a possible D match to TRBD2 (6 bases). The CDR3 length is 16 residues. V lost 9 bases, J lost 5 bases, and 23 bases lay in between. The germline V gene encodes CDR1 LNHDA and CDR2 SQIVND (reference sequence). The CDR3 loop is CASSFGWSSVHNEQFF. CDR3 bases read: TGTGCCAGCAGCTTCGGATGGTCTAGCGTCCACAATGAG.

This clone has ten or more counts. The read ends 3 residues before the CDR3 terminus; that terminus is restored from the germline J gene. The chain joins TRBV7-2 to TRBJ1-3; no firm D call. Trimming cost V 5 bases and J 7 bases, with 9 bases left between them. This CDR3 contains 12 residues. CDR1 and CDR2 (germline): SGHTA, FQGNSA. CDR3 bases read: TGTGCCAGCAGCCCGTCTCGTAACACC. Protein: CASSPSRNT. The whole CDR3 is CASSPSRNTIYF. Drawing the rest from reference TRBV7-2 and TRBJ1-3, the complete variable domain is GAGVSQSPSNKVTEKGKDVELRCDPISGHTALYWYRQSLGQGLEFLIYFQGNSAPDKSGLPSDRFSAERTGGSVSTLTIQRTQQEDSAVYLCASSPSRNTIYFGEGSWLTVV.

This clone was observed at least ten times. The CDR3 end falls 3 residues outside the read, so it is completed with the germline J gene. The chain combines TRBV30 with TRBJ2-3; TRBD2 matches 8 bases. The CDR3 has 14 amino acids. After removal of 4 bases from V and 3 bases from J, the junction contained 6 bases not matched to a gene. Germline CDR1 reads GTSNPN; CDR2 reads SVGIG (reference sequence). The CDR3 bases that were read are TGTGCCTGGACTTTGGCGGGAGGTACAGATACG. It encodes CAWTLAGGTDT. The complete CDR3 protein is CAWTLAGGTDTQYF.

Many counts were recorded for this clone. The read gets to within 3 residues of the CDR3 end, and the germline J gene fills in the rest. This chain uses TRBV7-9 with TRBJ2-2; D might be TRBD1 (6 bases). Germline CDR1 and CDR2: SEHNR and FQNEAQ (reference sequence). This CDR3 spans 14 amino acids. The V end was cut by 7 bases, the J end by 1 base, with 10 bases between. The CDR3 protein is CASTKQGNTGELFF. The part of the CDR3 DNA that was read is TGTGCCAGCACAAAACAGGGGAACACCGGGGAG. The complete variable domain, with remaining parts taken from reference TRBV7-9 and TRBJ2-2, reads DTGVSQNPRHKITKRGQNVTFRCDPISEHNRLYWYRQTLGQGPEFLTYFQNEAQLEKSRLLSDRFSAERPKGSFSTLEIQRTEQGDSAMYLCASTKQGNTGELFFGEGSRLTVL.

Details on this clone: The CDR3 extends 3 residues past the end of the read, so its final part is completed from the germline J gene. J is TRBJ2-2 and V is TRBV7-8; 9 bases line up with TRBD1. The CDR3 is made up of 15 amino acids. The J segment lost 5 bases and the V segment lost 5 bases, leaving 6 bases of the junction unmatched. Germline V gene sequence: CDR1 SGHVS, CDR2 FQNEAQ. The covered CDR3 bases are TGTGCCAGCAGCGGTGGACAGGGGCCGACCGGGGAG. This sequence encodes CASSGGQGPTGE. Given in full, the CDR3 is CASSGGQGPTGELFF.

This clone was seen more than once but under ten times. The CDR3 end falls 3 residues outside the read, so it is completed with the germline J gene. V usage is TRBV29-1 and J usage is TRBJ2-7; 9 nucleotides agree with TRBD2. Unmatched junction bases numbered 1, after V lost 1 base and J lost 0 bases. Germline lookup yields CDR1 SQVTM and CDR2 ANQGSEA. The CDR3 covers 14 residues. The CDR3 protein is CSVEGTSASYEQYF. The DNA read from the CDR3 is TGCAGCGTTGAAGGGACTAGCGCCTCCTACGAG.

There are many counts of this clone. Read coverage stops 3 residues before the CDR3 terminus; the germline J gene supplies the remainder. The chain recombines TRBV11-2 with TRBJ2-7; the D gene is possibly TRBD1 (5 bases). Germline lookup yields CDR1 SGHAT and CDR2 FQNNGV. The V gene lost 5 bases and the J gene lost 6 bases, with 14 bases spanning the gap. CDR3 size: 13 residues. CDR3 residues: CASSRNSGPEQYF. The DNA read from the CDR3 is TGTGCCAGCAGCCGCAATTCAGGGCCCGAG.

This clone has a count of ten or more. The sequenced fragment ends 3 residues before the CDR3 boundary, so the rest is inferred from the germline J gene. The chain joins TRBV7-2 to TRBJ1-5, with TRBD1 identical over 8 bases. The V and J ends lost 0 bases and 6 bases, in that order; junction bases with no gene match: 13. CDR1 is SGHTA and CDR2 is FQGNSA in the germline V gene. The CDR3 extends over 18 amino acids. CDR3 in amino acids: CASSLAGGGQGLTQPQHF. CDR3 DNA (partial): TGTGCCAGCAGCTTAGCAGGGGGAGGACAGGGCTTAACTCAGCCC.

As concerns this clone: The read halts 3 residues ahead of the CDR3 end, with the missing end drawn from the germline J gene. The rearrangement uses TRBV6-1 and TRBJ1-5; D is uncertain. The V gene lost 0 bases and the J gene lost 4 bases, with 4 bases spanning the gap. CDR3 length: 13 amino acids. Germline CDR1 MNHNS, CDR2 SASEGT. The chain's CDR3 is CASSEASNQPQHF. The covered CDR3 bases are TGTGCCAGCAGTGAAGCTTCAAATCAGCCC.

Many counts were recorded for this clone. The read halts 3 residues ahead of the CDR3 end, with the missing end drawn from the germline J gene. The chain recombines TRBV19 with TRBJ1-1; no firm D call. This CDR3 has 14 residues. Trimming stripped 3 bases from V and 0 bases from J, with 8 bases between. In germline, CDR1 is LNHDA, CDR2 SQIVND (reference sequence). The sequenced CDR3 bases are TGTGCCAGTAGTATTTCGGGGATGAACACTGAA. It translates to CASSISGMNTE. In full, the CDR3 is CASSISGMNTEAFF.

Comments on this clone: With the read ending 3 residues before the CDR3 end, the germline J gene is used to fill in that end. The V and J genes are TRBV20-1 and TRBJ1-2, with TRBD1 identical over 8 bases. The V gene's germline CDR1 is DFQATT and CDR2 SNEGSKA (reference sequence). The ends lost 4 bases at V and 2 bases at J; junction bases unmatched: 3. The CDR3 length is 13 residues. The part of the CDR3 DNA that was read is TGCAGTGCTATGGCAGGGGGCAACTATGGC. Protein product: CSAMAGGNYG. The CDR3 in full is CSAMAGGNYGYTF.

Notes on this clone: The sequence runs out 3 residues before the end of the CDR3; the remainder is reconstructed from the germline J gene. J is TRBJ1-6 and V is TRBV2; 8 bases align to TRBD1. The V and J ends lost 8 bases and 7 bases, in that order; junction bases with no gene match: 4. The V gene's germline CDR1 is SNHLY and CDR2 FYNNEI. This CDR3 comprises 13 residues. The CDR3 bases that were read are TGTGCCAGCGGACAGGGAATGAATTCACCC. Encoded protein: CASGQGMNSP. The full CDR3 sequence reads CASGQGMNSPLHF.

This clone was seen a handful of times. The DNA ends 3 residues before the CDR3 does, and the rest of the CDR3 is filled in from the germline J gene. V gene TRBV2 combines with J gene TRBJ2-3; 8 bases are a match to TRBD1. Germline CDR1 reads SNHLY; CDR2 reads FYNNEI. J was trimmed by 2 bases and V by 6 bases; bases with no gene match: 4. This CDR3 region has 14 residues. The sequenced part of the CDR3 DNA is TGTGCCAGCAGCCAGGGGGCCCACACAGATACG. Encoded protein: CASSQGAHTDT. The complete CDR3 protein is CASSQGAHTDTQYF.

This clone was detected ten times or more. Coverage ceases 3 residues before the CDR3 finishes, and the germline J gene fills in the end. This chain uses TRBV7-3 with TRBJ2-1, with TRBD2 matching 14 bases. CDR1 SGHTA and CDR2 FQGTGA come from the germline V gene. J lost 6 bases, V lost 3 bases, and 1 base had no gene match. This CDR3 is 15 amino acids long. The sequenced CDR3 bases are TGTGCCAGCAGCTTGGGGACTAGCGGGAGCAATGAG. It yields the protein CASSLGTSGSNE. The full-length CDR3 reads as CASSLGTSGSNEQFF.

This clone was seen repeatedly, ten times or more. The read stops 3 residues short of the end of the CDR3; the missing end is completed from the germline J gene. This rearrangement joins TRBV19 to TRBJ2-2; 8 positions match TRBD2. Germline V gives CDR1 LNHDA, CDR2 SQIVND (reference sequence). Trimming cost V 10 bases and J 4 bases; bases outside gene matches: 2. CDR3 length: 12 residues. The CDR3 DNA, read in part, is TGTGCCACCCTAGCGGGCACCGGGGAG. Residues: CATLAGTGE. The full CDR3 protein reads CATLAGTGELFF.

This clone was detected only a few times. At one of its ends the junction is not consistent with the germline gene, which may arise from a read error. The read halts 3 residues ahead of the CDR3 end, with the missing end drawn from the germline J gene. V is TRBV7-9 and J is TRBJ1-1, with TRBD1 identical over 8 bases. The V gene's germline CDR1 is SEHNR and CDR2 FQNEAQ (reference sequence). CDR3 length equals 11 residues. The sequenced part of the CDR3 DNA is TGTTCCAGCAGCCAGACAGGGGCC. Amino acids: CSSSQTGA. The complete CDR3 reads CSSSQTGAAFF.

This clone has at least ten counts. The read ends 3 residues early relative to the CDR3; the germline J gene fills the gap. The V and J genes are TRBV5-6 and TRBJ2-3; 8 bases agree with TRBD2. J lost 4 bases, V lost 1 base, and 5 bases had no gene match. Looked up from germline, CDR1 is SGHDT and CDR2 is YYEEEE. The CDR3 extends over 15 amino acids. This CDR3 is CASSLSSAGADTQYF. Partial CDR3 DNA: TGTGCCAGCAGCTTGAGTTCAGCGGGAGCAGATACG.

This clone is termed medium-sized. The DNA read from the CDR3 is TGTGCCTGGAGTTTGGACAGGGGGGCTGCCGGC. Residues: CAWSLDRGAAG. In full, the CDR3 reads CAWSLDRGAAGYTF. The gene calls are TRBV30 and TRBJ1-2; 10 nucleotides align to TRBD1. Read coverage stops 3 residues before the CDR3 terminus; the germline J gene supplies the remainder. Germline CDR1 reads GTSNPN; CDR2 reads SVGIG (reference sequence). The CDR3 extends over 14 amino acids.

Concerning this clone itself: The CDR3 end lies 3 residues beyond the end of the read and is filled in from the germline J gene. The chain couples TRBV7-8 to TRBJ1-2, with 7 bases fitting TRBD1. The CDR3 consists of 13 residues. Per germline, CDR1 SGHVS and CDR2 FQNEAQ. Trimming removed 6 bases from V and 4 bases from J; junction bases left unmatched: 5. Incomplete CDR3 DNA: TGTGCCAGCAGTAGACAGGGAAGCTATGGC. Translation: CASSRQGSYG. The whole CDR3 reads CASSRQGSYGYTF.

This clone was recorded at least ten times. The read comes to an end 3 residues before the CDR3 does, leaving the germline J gene to fill in the end. The gene calls are TRBV6-1 and TRBJ1-2; D is unclear. V lost 4 bases to trimming and J lost 4 bases, with 10 bases between them. CDR1 and CDR2 from the germline V gene are MNHNS and SASEGT. The CDR3 has 13 residues. The CDR3 is CASSVLNSYGYTF. CDR3 bases read: TGTGCCAGCAGTGTCCTGAATAGCTATGGC.

On this clone: The CDR3 end is not reached by the read, which stops 3 residues before it; the germline J gene fills it in. This chain joins TRBV7-2 and TRBJ1-1; D is possibly TRBD1 (5 bases). V was shortened by 0 bases and J by 2 bases, with 19 bases between the two germline ends. The CDR3 extends over 18 amino acids. The germline CDR1 and CDR2 sequences are SGHTA and FQGNSA. CDR3 region: CASSLAPEMTEFNTEAFF. The sequenced part of the CDR3 DNA is TGTGCCAGCAGCTTAGCCCCTGAAATGACAGAATTTAACACTGAA. Looking up the rest from reference TRBV7-2 and TRBJ1-1 gives the full variable domain: GAGVSQSPSNKVTEKGKDVELRCDPISGHTALYWYRQSLGQGLEFLIYFQGNSAPDKSGLPSDRFSAERTGGSVSTLTIQRTQQEDSAVYLCASSLAPEMTEFNTEAFFGQGTRLTVV.

Comments on this clone: The read terminates 3 residues ahead of where the CDR3 ends, so the germline J gene completes it. The chain combines TRBV19 with TRBJ2-1; 9 bases map to TRBD2. Germline V gene sequence: CDR1 LNHDA, CDR2 SQIVND (reference sequence). J lost 0 bases, V lost 3 bases, and 3 bases had no gene match. The CDR3 is 16 residues long. Incomplete CDR3 DNA: TGTGCCAGTAGTATGATTAGCGGGAGCTCCTACAATGAG. Its protein product is CASSMISGSSYNE. The whole CDR3 sequence is CASSMISGSSYNEQFF.

As for this clone: The read stops 3 residues short of the end of the CDR3; the missing end is completed from the germline J gene. The chain carries TRBV5-1 and TRBJ2-1, with D perhaps TRBD2 (5 bases). The V end was cut by 1 base, the J end by 5 bases, with 13 bases between. The CDR3 covers 15 residues. Germline V gives CDR1 SGHRS, CDR2 YFSETQ. The DNA read from the CDR3 is TGCGCCAGCAGCTTGTATGTGACTAAGGACAATGAG. This sequence encodes CASSLYVTKDNE. In full, the CDR3 reads CASSLYVTKDNEQFF.

This clone was counted many times. The sequence runs out 3 residues before the end of the CDR3; the remainder is reconstructed from the germline J gene. The chain carries TRBV20-1 and TRBJ1-5, with D unclear. Trimming took off 6 bases at V and 1 base at J, with 16 bases between the two ends. Germline values: CDR1 DFQATT, CDR2 SNEGSKA (reference sequence). The CDR3 is made up of 15 amino acids. The CDR3 sequence is CSAPPGGLSNQPQHF. Partial CDR3 DNA: TGCAGTGCACCCCCCGGAGGGCTGAGCAATCAGCCC.